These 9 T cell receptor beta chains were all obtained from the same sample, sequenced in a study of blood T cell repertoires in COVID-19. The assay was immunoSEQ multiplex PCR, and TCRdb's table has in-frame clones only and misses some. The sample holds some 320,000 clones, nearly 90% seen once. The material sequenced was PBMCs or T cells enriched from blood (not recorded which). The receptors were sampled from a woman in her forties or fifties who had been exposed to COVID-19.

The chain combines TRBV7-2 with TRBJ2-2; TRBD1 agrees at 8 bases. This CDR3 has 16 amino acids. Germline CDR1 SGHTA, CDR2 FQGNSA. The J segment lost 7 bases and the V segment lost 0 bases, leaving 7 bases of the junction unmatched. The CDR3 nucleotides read TGTGCCAGCAGCTTAGCCCCGGACAGGGTCGGCGGGGAGCTGTTTTTT. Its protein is CASSLAPDRVGGELFF.

CDR3 amino acids: CAINQDRVNEQYF. Here the CDR3 DNA reads TGTGCCATCAACCAGGACAGGGTAAACGAGCAGTACTTC. The chain is built from TRBV10-3 and TRBJ2-7; 8 bases agree with TRBD1. The germline V gene encodes CDR1 ENHRY and CDR2 SYGVKD. Germline trimming cut 7 bases from V and 5 bases from J; bases unmatched to any gene: 7. The length of the CDR3 is 13 residues.

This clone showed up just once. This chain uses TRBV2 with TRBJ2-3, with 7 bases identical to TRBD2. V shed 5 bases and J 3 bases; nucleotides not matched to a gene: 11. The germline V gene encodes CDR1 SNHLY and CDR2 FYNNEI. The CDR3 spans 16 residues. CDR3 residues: CASSRTRPSMTDTQYF. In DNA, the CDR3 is TGTGCCAGCAGTAGGACTAGACCCTCGATGACAGATACGCAGTATTTT.

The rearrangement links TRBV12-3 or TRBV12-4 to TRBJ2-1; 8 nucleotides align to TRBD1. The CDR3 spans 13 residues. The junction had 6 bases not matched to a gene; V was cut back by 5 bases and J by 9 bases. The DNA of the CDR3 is TGTGCCAGCAGTGGACAGGGTAGTACTGAGCAGTTCTTC. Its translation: CASSGQGSTEQFF.

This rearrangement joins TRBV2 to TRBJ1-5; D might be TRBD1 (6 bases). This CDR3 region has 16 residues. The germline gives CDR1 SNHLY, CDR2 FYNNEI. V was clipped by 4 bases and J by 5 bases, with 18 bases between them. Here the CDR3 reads CASSGSVEQGYQPQHF. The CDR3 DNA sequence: TGTGCCAGCAGTGGATCAGTAGAACAGGGTTATCAGCCCCAGCATTTT. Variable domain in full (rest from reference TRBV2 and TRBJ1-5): EPEVTQTPSHQVTQMGQEVILRCVPISNHLYFYWYRQILGQKVEFLVSFYNNEISEKSEIFDDQFSVERPDGSNFTLKIRSTKLEDSAMYFCASSGSVEQGYQPQHFGDGTRLSIL.

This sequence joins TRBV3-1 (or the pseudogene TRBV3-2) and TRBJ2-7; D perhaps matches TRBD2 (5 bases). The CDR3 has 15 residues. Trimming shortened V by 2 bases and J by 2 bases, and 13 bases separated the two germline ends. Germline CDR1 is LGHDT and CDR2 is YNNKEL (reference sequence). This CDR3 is CASSQRGSPTYEQYF. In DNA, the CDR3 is TGTGCCAGCAGCCAAAGAGGGTCCCCAACCTACGAGCAGTACTTC.

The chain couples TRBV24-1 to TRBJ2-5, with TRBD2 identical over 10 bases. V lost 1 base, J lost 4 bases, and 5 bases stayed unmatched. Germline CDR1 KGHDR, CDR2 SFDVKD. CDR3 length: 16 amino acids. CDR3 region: CATSDFSGGARETQYF. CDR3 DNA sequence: TGTGCCACCAGTGATTTCAGCGGGGGGGCCCGAGAGACCCAGTACTTC.

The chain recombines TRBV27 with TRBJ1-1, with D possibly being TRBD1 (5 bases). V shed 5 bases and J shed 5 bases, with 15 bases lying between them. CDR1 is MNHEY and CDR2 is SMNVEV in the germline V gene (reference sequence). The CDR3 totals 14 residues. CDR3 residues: CASSPGQWWTEAFF. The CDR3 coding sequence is TGTGCCAGCAGTCCAGGACAATGGTGGACTGAAGCTTTCTTT.

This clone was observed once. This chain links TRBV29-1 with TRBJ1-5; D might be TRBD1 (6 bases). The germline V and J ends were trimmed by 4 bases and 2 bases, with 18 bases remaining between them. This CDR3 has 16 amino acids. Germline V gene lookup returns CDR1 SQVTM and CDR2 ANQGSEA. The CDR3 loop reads CSVVEVGGPGNQPQHF. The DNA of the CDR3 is TGCAGCGTTGTCGAGGTAGGGGGACCCGGCAATCAGCCCCAGCATTTT.